This T cell receptor (beta chain) emerged from a study of identical twins. Study-wide results and caveats: There were fewer insertions in abundant cord blood beta clonotypes, but memory repertoires showed no such pattern. In zero-insertion analyses, partial confounding could arise from invariant MAIT and iNKT cells.

As for this clonotype: Its antigen remains unidentified.

TCRdb recomputed calls from the 5' RACE reads with MiXCR, one row per CDR3 protein. There are around 1.7 million distinct CDR3 sequences in the sample; roughly a third occur only once, and less than 0.35% lies in the top ten. The V gene's germline CDR1 is SGHTA and CDR2 FQGNSA. V was clipped by 5 bases and J by 8 bases, with 20 bases between them. The CDR3 consists of 15 residues. This chain joins TRBV7-2 and TRBJ2-3; TRBD2 is a possible D gene (5 bases). What was sequenced was cord blood. This receptor was taken from a newborn girl in good health. The CDR3 here is CASSLSGAPGGTQYF. The CDR3 region has the DNA TGTGCCAGCAGCCTCTCTGGTGCGCCCGGAGGTACGCAGTATTTT. The entire variable domain, with the rest obtained from reference TRBV7-2 and TRBJ2-3, is as follows: GAGVSQSPSNKVTEKGKDVELRCDPISGHTALYWYRQSLGQGLEFLIYFQGNSAPDKSGLPSDRFSAERTGGSVSTLTIQRTQQEDSAVYLCASSLSGAPGGTQYFGPGTRLTVL.